This note documents a single T cell receptor beta chain sequence. Its antigen is as yet unknown. The data belong to a study of T cells in narcolepsy. Study-level findings and limits: Reportedly, autoreactive clonotypes were serially detected in patients' blood but not controls'. HCRT-specific and TRIB2-specific autoreactive clonotypes appeared among same-patient CSF and blood CD4+ clonotypes. No autoreactive T cell clone sequences appeared in some memory CD4+ repertoires.

Some clones are missing from TCRdb's copy, which holds only in-frame ones; the method was immunoSEQ multiplex PCR. The data hold 15,000 to 20,000 clones, with approximately 90% observed a single time. CDR1 and CDR2 from the germline V gene are SGHDT and YYEEEE. V lost 2 bases, J lost 6 bases, and 14 bases lay in between. CDR3 size: 15 residues. Sequencing used memory (CD45RA-) CD4+ T cells from blood. V and J are TRBV5-6 and TRBJ2-2; no definite D call. The sequence was collected from a human donor in good health. DNA for the CDR3: TGTGCCAGCAGCTTTTTTGGGTTATCGGCCGGGGAGCTGTTTTTT. Protein sequence: CASSFFGLSAGELFF. The complete variable domain, with remaining parts taken from reference TRBV5-6 and TRBJ2-2, reads DAGVTQSPTHLIKTRGQQVTLRCSPKSGHDTVSWYQQALGQGPQFIFQYYEEEERQRGNFPDRFSGHQFPNYSSELNVNALLLGDSALYLCASSFFGLSAGELFFGEGSRLTVL.